The present T cell receptor (beta chain) was sequenced within a study of blood T cells in healthy people across ages. A second about 6 to 12 cycle PCR used barcoded and J-beta primers. TCRdb re-called the 5' RACE reads through MiXCR, storing one row per CDR3 protein. There are 800,000 or so distinct CDR3 sequences in the sample; around 68% occur only once, and about a quarter lies in the top ten. This CDR3 contains 14 residues. Germline trimming cut 6 bases from V and 13 bases from J; bases unmatched to any gene: 11. Peripheral blood samples of around 9.5 milliliters were drawn from each donor. The source is a man aged 25-40 years in good health. The rearrangement links TRBV12-3 or TRBV12-4 to TRBJ2-1, with 11 bases that match TRBD1. The sample consisted of blood. The CDR3 nucleotides are TGTGCCAGCAGACCTGGACAGGGGGCAACGTTTCAGTTCTTC. Protein sequence: CASRPGQGATFQFF.